Each of the 15 T cell receptor beta chains below was sequenced from the same sample in a study of control samples from healthy donors and cancer patients. Some clones are missing from TCRdb's copy, which holds only in-frame ones; the method was immunoSEQ multiplex PCR. The table records approximately 100,000 clones, around 90% of them present only once. The sequencing sample was made of blood. The receptor source for this set is a human donor in good health. The donor label of this sample is uncertain.

This clone was observed a few times. The rearrangement uses TRBV7-2 and TRBJ1-6; no clear D. Germline loops: CDR1 SGHTA, CDR2 FQGNSA. The CDR3 runs 15 residues. V lost 1 base and J 5 bases, leaving 9 bases between the germline ends. The CDR3 protein is CASSLGFVDNSPLHF. Here the CDR3 DNA reads TGTGCCAGCAGCTTAGGTTTTGTCGATAATTCACCCCTCCACTTT.

The V gene is TRBV6-5, the J gene TRBJ2-5; TRBD2 might be the D (5 bases). The CDR3 is made up of 14 amino acids. Germline V CDR1 and CDR2: MNHEY, SVGAGI. Trimming stripped 8 bases from V and 2 bases from J, with 15 bases between. CDR3 in DNA: TGTGCCAGCTCCGAAGCGGATTTACAAGAGACCCAGTACTTC. This encodes CASSEADLQETQYF.

V and J are TRBV6-1 and TRBJ1-6; 10 bases line up with TRBD1. After removal of 4 bases from V and 9 bases from J, the junction contained 9 bases not matched to a gene. The CDR3 has 16 residues. Germline CDR1 is MNHNS and CDR2 is SASEGT. This CDR3 is CASSASRTGGGSPLHF. The CDR3 DNA sequence: TGTGCCAGCAGTGCTTCTAGGACAGGGGGGGGTTCACCCCTCCACTTT.

The gene calls are TRBV14 and TRBJ2-7, with 7 bases identical to TRBD1. After removal of 2 bases from V and 0 bases from J, the junction contained 7 bases not matched to a gene. The CDR3 has 16 amino acids. Germline V CDR1 and CDR2: SGHDN, FVKESK. In nucleotides, the CDR3 is TGTGCCAGCAGCCAATGGACAGGCTACAGCTCCTACGAGCAGTACTTC. This sequence encodes CASSQWTGYSSYEQYF.

CDR3: CAWSVRAGNYGYTF. The CDR3 DNA sequence: TGTGCCTGGAGTGTACGAGCGGGAAACTATGGCTACACCTTC. The chain links TRBV30 to TRBJ1-2, with no clear D. V dropped 0 bases and J dropped 2 bases, with 10 bases sitting between them. Germline V gives CDR1 GTSNPN, CDR2 SVGIG (reference sequence). The CDR3 totals 14 residues. The variable domain in full, with the rest retrieved from reference TRBV30 and TRBJ1-2, is SQTIHQWPATLVQPVGSPLSLECTVEGTSNPNLYWYRQAAGRGLQLLFYSVGIGQISSEVPQNLSASRPQDRQFILSSKKLLLSDSGFYLCAWSVRAGNYGYTFGSGTRLTVV.

CDR3 bases: TGTGCCAGCAGCTTTACCACGTACACCGGGGAGCTGTTTTTT. Protein product: CASSFTTYTGELFF. The chain carries TRBV5-6 and TRBJ2-2; D is undetermined. Germline CDR1 and CDR2: SGHDT and YYEEEE. Trimming removed 2 bases at V and 3 bases at J, with 8 bases between. The CDR3 is 14 amino acids.

The chain uses TRBV7-7 and TRBJ2-1, with 7 bases matching TRBD2. J lost 7 bases, V lost 1 base, and 10 bases had no gene match. CDR3 length: 16 amino acids. Germline assignment: CDR1 SSHAT and CDR2 FNYEAQ (reference sequence). The CDR3 coding sequence is TGTGCCAGCAGCTTAGGCGGGGGACCCCGGGGGAATGAGCAGTTCTTC. This encodes CASSLGGGPRGNEQFF.

This chain connects TRBV25-1 to TRBJ2-1; no clear D gene. Trimming cost V 2 bases and J 11 bases, with 10 bases left between them. The CDR3 loop spans 12 amino acids. Germline values: CDR1 MGHDK, CDR2 SYGVNS. This CDR3 is CASSEETKKQFF. The CDR3 DNA reads as TGTGCCAGCAGTGAAGAAACAAAGAAGCAGTTCTTC.

The rearrangement uses TRBV9 and TRBJ2-5; 7 bases fit TRBD2. The germline V gene has CDR1 SGDLS and CDR2 YYNGEE. Losses at the gene ends were 0 bases for V and 6 bases for J; bases not matched to a gene: 11. The CDR3 covers 16 residues. This CDR3 is CASSVAVGAGEQTQYF. The CDR3 DNA reads as TGTGCCAGCAGCGTAGCTGTAGGGGCGGGGGAACAGACCCAGTACTTC. The complete variable domain, with remaining parts taken from reference TRBV9 and TRBJ2-5, reads DSGVTQTPKHLITATGQRVTLRCSPRSGDLSVYWYQQSLDQGLQFLIQYYNGEERAKGNILERFSAQQFPDLHSELNLSSLELGDSALYFCASSVAVGAGEQTQYFGPGTRLLVL.

The genes are TRBV6-6 and TRBJ1-5; D gene unclear. CDR3 length: 12 residues. From germline, CDR1 is MNHNY and CDR2 SVGAGI (reference sequence). Trimming left V 8 bases short and J 6 bases short, with 11 bases between. The CDR3 sequence: CASHDVGQPQHF. The CDR3 DNA follows: TGTGCCAGCCATGACGTGGGTCAGCCCCAGCATTTT.

The chain employs TRBV7-3 and TRBJ1-5, with 7 positions matching TRBD1. CDR3 length: 16 amino acids. Germline CDR1 and CDR2: SGHTA and FQGTGA. V dropped 5 bases and J dropped 5; count of bases not matched to a gene: 12. This chain's CDR3 is CASSPLGWTGHQPQHF. For the CDR3, the DNA is TGTGCCAGCAGCCCCTTGGGATGGACAGGACATCAGCCCCAGCATTTT.

CDR3 coding DNA: TGTGCCAGCAGCGATACCGGGATCTCGGCCCTCCACTTT. It is translated as CASSDTGISALHF. This chain joins TRBV5-4 and TRBJ1-6; D remains ambiguous. Trimming shortened V by 4 bases and J by 14 bases, and 16 bases separated the two germline ends. The CDR3 has 13 residues. Germline V CDR1 and CDR2: SGHNT, YYREEE (reference sequence).

The V gene is TRBV11-2, the J gene TRBJ2-2, with a possible D match to TRBD2 (6 bases). In germline, CDR1 is SGHAT, CDR2 FQNNGV. The CDR3 loop spans 14 amino acids. V was shortened by 6 bases and J by 7 bases, with 15 bases between the two germline ends. CDR3 nucleotides: TGTGCCAGCAGTTCCAACCGGGACTTCGGGGAGCTGTTTTTT. Protein: CASSSNRDFGELFF.

CDR3 DNA: TGCGCCAGCAGTGAGTTTACGGTAACGGCTCTGAACACTGAAGCTTTCTTT. Protein: CASSEFTVTALNTEAFF. This sequence joins TRBV10-1 and TRBJ1-1, with D unclear. Germline V lookup: CDR1 WNHNN, CDR2 SYGVQD (reference sequence). Trimming pared 1 base from V and 0 bases from J, leaving 15 bases between. This CDR3 spans 17 amino acids.

J is TRBJ1-2 and V is TRBV2; 11 nucleotides line up with TRBD1. The ends lost 7 bases at V and 8 bases at J; junction bases unmatched: 6. The CDR3 is made up of 13 amino acids. Germline CDR1 and CDR2: SNHLY and FYNNEI. For the CDR3, the DNA is TGTGCCAGCACCAAGGACAGGGGGCAAGGCTACACCTTC. Its translation is CASTKDRGQGYTF.